The rows below give T cell receptor beta chains drawn from one sample of a study of blood T cells in healthy people across ages. TCRdb reanalysed the 5' RACE reads using MiXCR and keeps one entry per CDR3 protein. The data hold 270,000 or so distinct CDR3 sequences, with 25% to 30% observed a single time. Sequencing input: blood. The receptor source for this set is a woman in her 70s in good health. Each CDR3 is given with its conserved first and last residue. The order of the fields is clone size, V gene, D gene, J gene, CDR3 DNA, CDR3 protein. D genes are given only for firm matches. Only some rows state a clone size, as once, few, many or a class for expanded clones.

-,TRBV12-3/TRBV12-4,TRBD1,TRBJ1-1,TGTGCCAGCAGTTTATCGGGTGCACGGGGACAGTTTAGGGCTTTCTTT,CASSLSGARGQFRAFF
few,TRBV20-1,-,TRBJ2-5,TGCAGTGCTAGAATTGGGTCAAATCGAGAGACCCAGTACTTC,CSARIGSNRETQYF
-,TRBV7-9,-,TRBJ1-4,TGTGCCAGCAGCCTGGGGACCGTCGCAACTAATGAAAAACTGTTTTTT,CASSLGTVATNEKLFF
few,TRBV28,-,TRBJ1-6,TGTGCCAGCAGTTTACAGAGCTCCTATAATTCACCCCTCCACTTT,CASSLQSSYNSPLHF
-,TRBV12-3/TRBV12-4,-,TRBJ2-2,TGTGCCAGCAGCCCACCAGGCACCGGGGAGCTGTTTTTT,CASSPPGTGELFF
many,TRBV29-1,TRBD1,TRBJ2-3,TGCAGCGGAAATGGACAGGGTAGCACAGATACGCAGTATTTT,CSGNGQGSTDTQYF
few,TRBV2,TRBD2,TRBJ2-2,TGTGCCAGCAGACCCAGGACTAGCGGAAACACCGGGGAGCTGTTTTTT,CASRPRTSGNTGELFF
-,TRBV14,-,TRBJ2-5,TGTGCCAGCAGCCAAGTCGGGGCTAGTAATGCGGTGGGAGAGACCCAGTACTTC,CASSQVGASNAVGETQYF
many,TRBV10-3,-,TRBJ1-3,TGTGCCATCAGTCCGGGCCTTGAGGGAGGAAACACCATATATTTT,CAISPGLEGGNTIYF
few,TRBV20-1,-,TRBJ2-5,TGCAGTGCTAGAGATGGCGGGCGACAGTTGGAGACCCAGTACTTC,CSARDGGRQLETQYF
many,TRBV28,-,TRBJ2-5,TGTGCCAGCAGTTTAGCTGGCCTCGGGGAGACCCAGTACTTC,CASSLAGLGETQYF
-,TRBV4-3,TRBD1,TRBJ1-2,TGCGCCAGCAGCCAGGACAGGGGCGATGGCTACACCTTC,CASSQDRGDGYTF
few,TRBV21-1,-,TRBJ2-7,TGTGCCAGCAGCAAAGAGGGAGCGGCCTCAACCTCCTACGAGCAGTACTTC,CASSKEGAASTSYEQYF
few,TRBV20-1,-,TRBJ1-1,TGCAGTGCTAGAGATCCGCGCTTATTGAACACTGAAGCTTTCTTT,CSARDPRLLNTEAFF
many,TRBV9,-,TRBJ2-3,TGTGCCAGCAACTCCCGGGACCGACACACAGATACGCAGTATTTT,CASNSRDRHTDTQYF
-,TRBV11-3,-,TRBJ2-5,TGTGCCAGCATGGTTCACGGGGAGACCCAGTACTTC,CASMVHGETQYF
-,TRBV7-9,-,TRBJ2-7,TGTGCCAGCAGCTCCAAGGAAGAGACCTACGAGCAGTACTTC,CASSSKEETYEQYF
few,TRBV7-8,-,TRBJ2-7,TGTGCCAGCAGCTTAGGAACCGGTTTCTACGAGCAGTACTTC,CASSLGTGFYEQYF
-,TRBV28,TRBD1,TRBJ1-2,TGTGCCAGCATCGTGACAGGGGGCAACTATGGCTACACCTTC,CASIVTGGNYGYTF
few,TRBV20-1,TRBD2,TRBJ2-5,TGCAGTGGGGTAGCGGGCCGCCAAGAGACCCAGTACTTC,CSGVAGRQETQYF
-,TRBV29-1,-,TRBJ2-3,TGCAGCGTTCAAAACAGCGTCCGAGATACGCAGTATTTT,CSVQNSVRDTQYF
-,TRBV20-1,-,TRBJ1-2,TGCAGTGCCGTCCGGAATGGAGTCTATGGCTACACCTTC,CSAVRNGVYGYTF
many,TRBV7-6,-,TRBJ2-7,TGTGCCAGCAGCCCCCGAGGGGCCTACGAGCAGTACTTC,CASSPRGAYEQYF
-,TRBV2,TRBD1,TRBJ1-2,TGTGCCAGCAGGGGGACAGGGTCTCGCTATGGCTACACCTTC,CASRGTGSRYGYTF
few,TRBV7-9,-,TRBJ2-4,TGTGCCAGCAGACCCGGGGGCTCCAAAAACATTCAGTACTTC,CASRPGGSKNIQYF
-,TRBV20-1,TRBD2,TRBJ2-1,TGCAGTGCTAGAGCTCAAGCGGGGGACAATGAGCAGTTCTTC,CSARAQAGDNEQFF
-,TRBV5-1,TRBD1,TRBJ2-6,TGCGCCAGCGAAATGACAGGGAGCTCTGGGGCCAACGTCCTGACTTTC,CASEMTGSSGANVLTF
-,TRBV2,-,TRBJ2-2,TGTGCCAGCAGAGGTCGGGACTCGAACACCGGGGAGCTGTTTTTT,CASRGRDSNTGELFF
-,TRBV7-3,TRBD2,TRBJ2-1,TGTGCCAGCAGCTTAGGATCCTGGGGGGGCTACAATGAGCAGTTCTTC,CASSLGSWGGYNEQFF
many,TRBV20-1,TRBD1,TRBJ2-7,TGCAGTGCCGCAGGGGGTTCCTACGAGCAGTCCTTC,CSAAGGSYEQSF
few,TRBV29-1,-,TRBJ2-2,TGCAGCGTCAGATGGCCGGGAGCCGGGGAGCTGTTTTTT,CSVRWPGAGELFF
-,TRBV28,-,TRBJ2-6,TGTGCCAGCAGTTCCCTCTGGACTGAAAACTCTGGGGCCAACGTCCTGACTTTC,CASSSLWTENSGANVLTF
-,TRBV5-1,-,TRBJ2-5,TGCGCCAGCAGTCGACCAACGGGCGGAGTCAAGACCCAGTACTTC,CASSRPTGGVKTQYF
-,TRBV18,-,TRBJ2-2,TGTGCCAGCTCACCAGGAGTAGCTGTGAACACCGGGGAGCTGTTTTTT,CASSPGVAVNTGELFF
-,TRBV20-1,TRBD1,TRBJ1-1,TGCAGTGCTAGTAGACAGGGGCGGAACACTGAAGCTTTCTTT,CSASRQGRNTEAFF
few,TRBV20-1,-,TRBJ1-2,TGCAGTGCTAGAGATATCCAGTTCTATGGCTACACCTTC,CSARDIQFYGYTF
-,TRBV7-8,TRBD2,TRBJ2-1,TGTGCCAGCAGCTTAGTTGGTAGCGGGAGGGTAAATGAGCAGTTCTTC,CASSLVGSGRVNEQFF
-,TRBV15,-,TRBJ1-3,TGTGCCACCAGCAGAGAGGGAGGTGGGGTGGCTGGAAACACCATATATTTT,CATSREGGGVAGNTIYF
few,TRBV10-1,-,TRBJ2-3,TGCGCCAGCAGTGAGAGCGCGGGACGCACAGATACGCGGTATTTT,CASSESAGRTDTRYF
many,TRBV11-2,TRBD2,TRBJ2-1,TGTGCCAGCAGCCCCGGGACTAGCGGGATGAATGAGCAGTTCTTC,CASSPGTSGMNEQFF
few,TRBV10-3,TRBD1,TRBJ2-7,TGTGCCATCAGGGGGACAGGGGCGAATATCTACGAGCAGTACTTC,CAIRGTGANIYEQYF
few,TRBV10-2,-,TRBJ1-5,TGCGCCAGTGGGGGCAGCAATCAGCCCCAGCATTTT,CASGGSNQPQHF
many,TRBV5-1,TRBD1,TRBJ2-3,TGCGCCAGCAGCTTCGACAGGGCCTCTAGCACAGATACGCAGTATTTT,CASSFDRASSTDTQYF
-,TRBV29-1,TRBD2,TRBJ2-2,TGCAGCGTCTACGGGAGGAGCGCGAACACCGGGGAGCTGTTTTTT,CSVYGRSANTGELFF